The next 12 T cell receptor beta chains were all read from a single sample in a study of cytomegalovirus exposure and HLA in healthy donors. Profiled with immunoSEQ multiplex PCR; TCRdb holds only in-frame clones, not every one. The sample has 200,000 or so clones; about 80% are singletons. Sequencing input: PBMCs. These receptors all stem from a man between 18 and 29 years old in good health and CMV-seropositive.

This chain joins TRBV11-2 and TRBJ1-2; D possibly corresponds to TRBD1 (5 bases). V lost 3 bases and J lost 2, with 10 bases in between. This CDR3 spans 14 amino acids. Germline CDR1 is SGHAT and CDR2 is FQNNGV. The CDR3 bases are TGTGCCAGCAGCTTGTGGGGGGACAACTATGGCTACACCTTC. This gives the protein CASSLWGDNYGYTF.

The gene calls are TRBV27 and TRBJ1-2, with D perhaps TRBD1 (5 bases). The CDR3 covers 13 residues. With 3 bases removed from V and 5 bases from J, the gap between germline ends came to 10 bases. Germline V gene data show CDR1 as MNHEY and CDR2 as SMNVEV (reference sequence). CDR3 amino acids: CASSLSAGYGYTF. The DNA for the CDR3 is TGTGCCAGCAGTTTGTCGGCAGGGTATGGCTACACCTTC.

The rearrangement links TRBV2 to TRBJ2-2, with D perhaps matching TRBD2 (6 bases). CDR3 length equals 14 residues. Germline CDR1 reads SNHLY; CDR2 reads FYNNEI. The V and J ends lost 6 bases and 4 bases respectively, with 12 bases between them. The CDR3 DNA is TGTGCCAGCAGATCCCCCGGGGGCACCGGGGAGCTGTTTTTT. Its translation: CASRSPGGTGELFF.

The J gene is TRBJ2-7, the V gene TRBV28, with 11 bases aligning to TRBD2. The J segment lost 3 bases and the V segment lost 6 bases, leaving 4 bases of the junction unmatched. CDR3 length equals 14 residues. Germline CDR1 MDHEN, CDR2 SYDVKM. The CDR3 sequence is CASSPGLAVYEQYF. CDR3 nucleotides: TGTGCCAGCAGCCCGGGACTAGCGGTCTACGAGCAGTACTTC. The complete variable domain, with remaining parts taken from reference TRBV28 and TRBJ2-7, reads DVKVTQSSRYLVKRTGEKVFLECVQDMDHENMFWYRQDPGLGLRLIYFSYDVKMKEKGDIPEGYSVSREKKERFSLILESASTNQTSMYLCASSPGLAVYEQYFGPGTRLTVT.

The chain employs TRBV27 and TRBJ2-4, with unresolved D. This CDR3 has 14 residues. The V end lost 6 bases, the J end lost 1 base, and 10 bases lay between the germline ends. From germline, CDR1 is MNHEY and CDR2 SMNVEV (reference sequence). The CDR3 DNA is TGTGCCAGCAGACTAATTGGGGCCAAAAACATTCAGTACTTC. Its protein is CASRLIGAKNIQYF.

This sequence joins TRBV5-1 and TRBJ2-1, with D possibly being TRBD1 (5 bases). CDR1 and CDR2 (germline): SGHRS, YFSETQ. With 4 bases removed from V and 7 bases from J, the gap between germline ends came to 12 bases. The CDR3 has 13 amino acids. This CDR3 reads CASSVGAANEQFF. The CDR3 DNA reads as TGCGCCAGCAGCGTAGGGGCCGCAAATGAGCAGTTCTTC.

CDR3 sequence: CASSRLAGGRNEQFF. Here the CDR3 DNA reads TGTGCCAGCAGCCGTCTAGCGGGAGGAAGGAATGAGCAGTTCTTC. The J gene is TRBJ2-1, the V gene TRBV14; 11 nucleotides align to TRBD2. Per the germline V gene, CDR1 is SGHDN and CDR2 is FVKESK. There are 15 residues in the CDR3. V shed 4 bases and J 7 bases; nucleotides not matched to a gene: 6.

The CDR3 reads CASSVDSGGGEQYF. The CDR3 nucleotides read TGTGCCAGCAGCGTAGACTCGGGAGGGGGCGAGCAGTACTTC. V is TRBV9 and J is TRBJ2-7; TRBD2 matches at 8 bases. The germline gives CDR1 SGDLS, CDR2 YYNGEE. Unmatched junction bases numbered 5, after V lost 0 bases and J lost 6 bases. CDR3 size: 14 residues.

CDR3 in DNA: TGTGCCACCAGGGGCGGAAACTTGGGGGGCCAAGAGACCCAGTACTTC. Translating gives CATRGGNLGGQETQYF. The V and J genes are TRBV15 and TRBJ2-5; D might be TRBD2 (6 bases). Germline V gene data show CDR1 as LNHNV and CDR2 as YYDKDF (reference sequence). The V and J ends lost 6 bases and 1 base respectively, with 18 bases between them. This CDR3 comprises 16 residues. The full variable domain, rest sourced from reference TRBV15 and TRBJ2-5, is DAMVIQNPRYQVTQFGKPVTLSCSQTLNHNVMYWYQQKSSQAPKLLFHYYDKDFNNEADTPDNFQSRRPNTSFCFLDIRSPGLGDTAMYLCATRGGNLGGQETQYFGPGTRLLVL.

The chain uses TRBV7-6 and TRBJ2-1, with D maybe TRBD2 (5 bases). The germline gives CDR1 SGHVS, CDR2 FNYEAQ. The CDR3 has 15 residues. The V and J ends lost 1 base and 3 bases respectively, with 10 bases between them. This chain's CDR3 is CASSLGSGFYNEQFF. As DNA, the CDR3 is TGTGCCAGCAGCTTAGGGAGCGGATTCTACAATGAGCAGTTCTTC. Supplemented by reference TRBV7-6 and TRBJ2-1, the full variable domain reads GAGVSQSPRYKVTKRGQDVALRCDPISGHVSLYWYRQALGQGPEFLTYFNYEAQQDKSGLPNDRFSAERPEGSISTLTIQRTEQRDSAMYRCASSLGSGFYNEQFFGPGTRLTVL.

The CDR3 nucleotides are TGTGCCAGCAGGTCACAGGGTTATAGCAATCAGCCCCAGCATTTT. Encoded protein: CASRSQGYSNQPQHF. The chain has TRBV28 and TRBJ1-5; D possibly corresponds to TRBD1 (6 bases). The CDR3 sequence is 15 residues long. The germline V and J ends were trimmed by 6 bases and 0 bases, with 12 bases remaining between them. From germline, CDR1 is MDHEN and CDR2 SYDVKM.

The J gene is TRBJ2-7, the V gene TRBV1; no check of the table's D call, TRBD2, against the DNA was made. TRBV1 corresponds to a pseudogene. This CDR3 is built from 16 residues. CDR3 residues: CTSSHSRTLPSREQYF. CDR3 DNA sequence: TGCACCAGCAGCCATTCGAGAACTCTCCCCTCCCGCGAGCAGTACTTC.